This T cell receptor (beta chain) was identified during a study of CD8+ T cells in alopecia areata. Study at large: Tofacitinib administration persisted for 6 to 18 months, succeeded by 6 months off drug.

Extraction and reverse transcription of RNA yielded cDNA as the sequencing template. Some clones are missing from TCRdb's copy, which holds only in-frame ones; the method was immunoSEQ multiplex PCR. The data contain fewer than 250,000 clones, 60% of them seen just once; the ten biggest clones take up approximately 1%. Noted treatment: oral pan-JAK inhibitor, 5-10 mg twice daily. Alopecia areata patients had lesional scalp punch biopsies and peripheral blood taken from them. This clone was recorded once. Its cognate antigen is unknown. Study outcomes and limitations: Across lesional scalp, and particularly alopecia totalis/universalis, clonality surpassed that of normal scalp. Since there was just one nonresponder, nobody can yet say how baseline CD8+ expansion ties to response.

CDR1 and CDR2 (germline): SGHRS, YFSETQ. Trimming took 1 base from V and 2 from J, leaving 6 bases between them. This CDR3 spans 13 amino acids. The sequence came from a human donor with alopecia areata. The chain couples TRBV5-1 to TRBJ1-1; the D is unclear. This specimen consisted of CD4+ T cells sorted from blood, obtained at week 24, from a patient treated with tofacitinib. The CDR3, as DNA: TGCGCCAGCAGCTTGTTAGGAAACACTGAAGCTTTCTTT. Its translation is CASSLLGNTEAFF.